The next 32 T cell receptor beta chains were all read from a single sample in a study of cytomegalovirus exposure and HLA in healthy donors. Vbeta (60) and Jbeta (13) primers were used in the PCR. Sequencing was performed with immunoSEQ multiplex PCR; in TCRdb, only in-frame clones are kept and a portion is missing. The sample includes about 190,000 clones, roughly an eighth of them seen just once. Sequencing was performed on PBMCs. The receptors originated from a man in his forties or fifties in good health and CMV-seropositive.

The genes are TRBV6-1 and TRBJ1-2; D might be TRBD1 (6 bases). This CDR3 region has 13 residues. Germline V lookup: CDR1 MNHNS, CDR2 SASEGT. V gave up 6 bases and J gave up 3 bases, with 11 bases separating them. This CDR3 reads CASSETGDYGYTF. The CDR3, as DNA: TGTGCCAGCAGCGAGACAGGTGACTATGGCTACACCTTC.

The CDR3 nucleotides are TGTGCCAGCAGCTTCACGGGGGTTCGCACTGAAGCTTTCTTT. Residues: CASSFTGVRTEAFF. The chain is built from TRBV7-8 and TRBJ1-1; a possible D gene is TRBD1 (5 bases). V was pared by 3 bases and J by 4 bases, with 12 bases between. In germline, CDR1 is SGHVS, CDR2 FQNEAQ. This CDR3 comprises 14 residues.

The chain couples TRBV7-2 to TRBJ2-5; the D gene is possibly TRBD1 (5 bases). Trimming cost V 4 bases and J 5 bases, with 11 bases left between them. This CDR3 spans 13 amino acids. The germline V gene has CDR1 SGHTA and CDR2 FQGNSA. DNA of the CDR3: TGTGCCAGCAGCTCCCAGGGTCTGGAGACCCAGTACTTC. Protein: CASSSQGLETQYF. The full variable domain, completed using reference TRBV7-2 and TRBJ2-5, is GAGVSQSPSNKVTEKGKDVELRCDPISGHTALYWYRQSLGQGLEFLIYFQGNSAPDKSGLPSDRFSAERTGGSVSTLTIQRTQQEDSAVYLCASSSQGLETQYFGPGTRLLVL.

In its sample, this clone was seen a few times. The chain recombines TRBV7-9 with TRBJ1-3; 8 bases agree with TRBD1. The germline V gene encodes CDR1 SEHNR and CDR2 FQNEAQ (reference sequence). With V trimmed by 3 bases and J by 0 bases, 7 bases remained unmatched. CDR3 size: 17 residues. The CDR3 sequence is CASSLFRDRHSGNTIYF. CDR3 DNA: TGTGCCAGCAGCTTGTTCCGGGACAGGCACTCTGGAAACACCATATATTTT.

The chain has TRBV11-3 and TRBJ1-4; 7 bases fit TRBD1. The CDR3 has 16 residues. Trimming removed 3 bases from V and 6 bases from J; junction bases left unmatched: 10. CDR1 is SGHNT, CDR2 YENEEA, per germline. The CDR3 DNA sequence: TGTGCCAGCAGCTTCGGAGCGACAGGGTTAGATGAAAAACTGTTTTTT. This gives the protein CASSFGATGLDEKLFF.

The CDR3 sequence: CASSLTGTGGRYEQYF. The CDR3 nucleotides are TGTGCCAGCAGCCTTACCGGGACAGGGGGAAGGTACGAGCAGTACTTC. The J gene is TRBJ2-7, the V gene TRBV14; 11 positions match TRBD1. CDR1 SGHDN and CDR2 FVKESK come from the germline V gene. This CDR3 contains 16 residues. The ends lost 4 bases at V and 4 bases at J; junction bases unmatched: 9.

The rearrangement joins TRBV18 to TRBJ2-5, with D tentatively TRBD2 (7 bases). Germline V CDR1 and CDR2: KGHSH, LQKENI. V lost 3 bases and J lost 2, with 22 bases in between. The CDR3 runs to 18 residues. The CDR3 sequence: CASSPSPVTGGLQETQYF. DNA for the CDR3: TGTGCCAGCTCACCTAGCCCGGTTACGGGGGGCCTACAAGAGACCCAGTACTTC.

This chain links TRBV5-4 with TRBJ1-4; D unresolved. Trimming cost V 3 bases and J 8 bases, with 17 bases left between them. CDR1 is SGHNT and CDR2 is YYREEE in the germline V gene (reference sequence). The CDR3 covers 15 residues. The DNA of the CDR3 is TGTGCCAGCAGCTCTTCAAACAAAATCGGGGAAAAACTGTTTTTT. Translation: CASSSSNKIGEKLFF.

This rearrangement joins TRBV2 to TRBJ2-5; D gene ambiguous. Per germline, CDR1 SNHLY and CDR2 FYNNEI. This CDR3 is 12 amino acids long. V was pared by 3 bases and J by 2 bases, with 4 bases between. The CDR3 bases are TGTGCCAGCAGTGACACTCAAGAGACCCAGTACTTC. It specifies CASSDTQETQYF.

This clone showed up just a few times. The J gene is TRBJ2-6, the V gene TRBV6-4; unclear D gene. V was cut by 0 bases and J by 0 bases, with 6 bases left in between. CDR1 and CDR2 from the germline V gene are MRHNA and SNTAGT. CDR3 length equals 16 residues. Written as DNA, the CDR3 is TGTGCCAGCAGTGACTCCGGTAGCTCTGGGGCCAACGTCCTGACTTTC. Translating gives CASSDSGSSGANVLTF.

As DNA, the CDR3 is TGTGCCAGCAGTTTTGGGCAGGGTGAAGGCTACACCTTC. It yields the protein CASSFGQGEGYTF. This chain links TRBV27 with TRBJ1-2; weak D call: TRBD1 (5 bases). Per germline, CDR1 MNHEY and CDR2 SMNVEV (reference sequence). The V end was cut by 3 bases, the J end by 8 bases, with 13 bases between. The CDR3 length is 13 residues.

The chain carries TRBV6-5 and TRBJ2-1; 7 nucleotides agree with TRBD1. The trim removed 9 bases at V and 0 bases at J, leaving 5 bases unmatched. This CDR3 comprises 14 residues. The germline CDR1 and CDR2 sequences are MNHEY and SVGAGI. DNA for the CDR3: TGTGCCAGTTCCACAGGGGACTCCTACAATGAGCAGTTCTTC. Translated: CASSTGDSYNEQFF.

The chain carries TRBV6-5 and TRBJ2-5, with a possible D match to TRBD1 (6 bases). This CDR3 spans 14 amino acids. Germline V gene sequence: CDR1 MNHEY, CDR2 SVGAGI. Trimming shortened V by 6 bases and J by 4 bases, and 15 bases separated the two germline ends. This CDR3 reads CASSPGQGRETQYF. The DNA for the CDR3 is TGTGCCAGCAGCCCGGGGCAGGGGAGAGAGACCCAGTACTTC.

The V gene is TRBV11-2, the J gene TRBJ2-7; D unresolved. The V end lost 0 bases, the J end lost 2 bases, and 5 bases lay between the germline ends. Germline CDR1 SGHAT, CDR2 FQNNGV. The CDR3 is made up of 13 amino acids. CDR3 residues: CASSLDEAYEQYF. The CDR3 DNA reads TGTGCCAGCAGCTTAGATGAGGCCTACGAGCAGTACTTC.

The rearrangement joins TRBV15 to TRBJ2-3; TRBD1 might be the D (6 bases). There are 14 residues in the CDR3. Germline CDR1 and CDR2: LNHNV and YYDKDF (reference sequence). V dropped 2 bases and J dropped 3 bases, with 9 bases sitting between them. The CDR3 region has the DNA TGTGCCACCAGCAGACAGGGGCGGACAGATACGCAGTATTTT. Protein sequence: CATSRQGRTDTQYF.

This clone showed up just a few times. Compared with germline, one end of the junction differs, possibly owing to a read error. CDR3 DNA: TGTGCCAGCAGTACGGGTCGATTTGAATCTTTCTTT. Encoded protein: CASSTGRFESFF. This chain connects TRBV6-5 to TRBJ1-1; D is unclear. Germline V CDR1 and CDR2: MNHEY, SVGAGI. The CDR3 covers 12 residues.

This clone was detected a few times. This rearrangement joins TRBV27 to TRBJ2-2; 14 bases match TRBD2. The germline gives CDR1 MNHEY, CDR2 SMNVEV (reference sequence). Germline trimming cut 3 bases from V and 0 bases from J; bases unmatched to any gene: 6. This CDR3 region has 19 residues. CDR3 DNA sequence: TGTGCCAGCAGTTTGCTTAGGACTAGCGGGGGGTCGAACACCGGGGAGCTGTTTTTT. Protein product: CASSLLRTSGGSNTGELFF.

A few counts support this clone. A junction boundary mismatches the germline segment, possibly from a read error. The gene calls are TRBV7-7 and TRBJ2-1, with D unresolved. This CDR3 comprises 15 residues. The germline gives CDR1 SSHAT, CDR2 FNYEAQ (reference sequence). The CDR3 nucleotides read TGTGCTAGCAGCTTAGTTGCCTCGGCAGGCAATGAGCAGTTCTTC. It encodes CASSLVASAGNEQFF.

This chain connects TRBV18 to TRBJ1-1, with D tentatively TRBD1 (6 bases). The CDR3 loop spans 13 amino acids. Germline CDR1 reads KGHSH; CDR2 reads LQKENI. Trimming left V 6 bases short and J 1 base short, with 9 bases between. The CDR3 nucleotides are TGTGCCAGCTCTTGGGACAAGAACACTGAAGCTTTCTTT. It codes for CASSWDKNTEAFF.

This clone has a handful of counts. The V and J genes are TRBV5-1 and TRBJ2-7; 8 bases map to TRBD1. The CDR3 is 13 amino acids. Trimming took 5 bases from V and 7 from J; bases not matched to a gene: 8. CDR1 and CDR2 (germline): SGHRS, YFSETQ. Here the CDR3 reads CASRKDRVGEQYF. The CDR3 DNA reads TGCGCCAGCAGGAAGGACAGGGTAGGGGAGCAGTACTTC.

V is TRBV18 and J is TRBJ1-1; D call uncertain. Germline V gene lookup returns CDR1 KGHSH and CDR2 LQKENI. CDR3 size: 14 residues. The V gene lost 0 bases and the J gene lost 1 base, with 6 bases spanning the gap. CDR3 nucleotide sequence: TGTGCCAGCTCACCACCGCCAGGGAACACTGAAGCTTTCTTT. It yields the protein CASSPPPGNTEAFF.

The CDR3 coding sequence is TGTGCCACCAGCATTAAAACACAGAACCCTTATGGCTACACCTTC. It codes for CATSIKTQNPYGYTF. The chain carries TRBV15 and TRBJ1-2; D uncertain. From germline, CDR1 is LNHNV and CDR2 YYDKDF (reference sequence). The V and J ends lost 4 bases and 5 bases respectively, with 17 bases between them. The CDR3 totals 15 residues.

The J gene is TRBJ2-1, the V gene TRBV11-3; 11 nucleotides agree with TRBD2. In germline, CDR1 is SGHNT, CDR2 YENEEA. The CDR3 runs 16 residues. V shed 1 base, J shed 3 bases, and the junction held 2 bases outside the gene matches. For the CDR3, the DNA is TGTGCCAGCAGCTTAGTTCTAGCGGGGGGCTACAATGAGCAGTTCTTC. Protein sequence: CASSLVLAGGYNEQFF.

This clone was counted only a few times. The same CDR3 can be traced to other DNA sequences in this sample. The CDR3 bases are TGCGCCAGCAGCTTGGGTGCGGGGAGCACTGAAGCTTTCTTT. Translation gives CASSLGAGSTEAFF. V gene TRBV5-1 combines with J gene TRBJ1-1; D gene ambiguous. The CDR3 has 14 residues. The germline CDR1 and CDR2 sequences are SGHRS and YFSETQ. The V end lost 0 bases, the J end lost 4 bases, and 10 bases lay between the germline ends. Full variable domain (rest looked up from reference TRBV5-1 and TRBJ1-1): KAGVTQTPRYLIKTRGQQVTLSCSPISGHRSVSWYQQTPGQGLQFLFEYFSETQRNKGNFPGRFSGRQFSNSRSEMNVSTLELGDSALYLCASSLGAGSTEAFFGQGTRLTVV.

This clone was counted only a few times. The genes are TRBV6-1 and TRBJ2-2, with D perhaps TRBD1 (5 bases). This CDR3 has 14 residues. V was pared by 3 bases and J by 3 bases, with 8 bases between. Germline V lookup: CDR1 MNHNS, CDR2 SASEGT. The CDR3 is CASSEQGYTGELFF. The CDR3 nucleotides are TGTGCCAGCAGTGAGCAGGGATACACCGGGGAGCTGTTTTTT.

J is TRBJ1-2 and V is TRBV7-2; 7 nucleotides align to TRBD1. The ends lost 2 bases at V and 4 bases at J; junction bases unmatched: 10. The CDR3 has 16 residues. Germline loops: CDR1 SGHTA, CDR2 FQGNSA. The CDR3 nucleotides read TGTGCCAGCAGCTTATTCCCCTCCGGGACAGCCTATGGCTACACCTTC. It specifies CASSLFPSGTAYGYTF.

The genes are TRBV19 and TRBJ1-1; no definite D call. Per germline, CDR1 LNHDA and CDR2 SQIVND (reference sequence). V lost 3 bases and J lost 5, with 13 bases in between. CDR3 length equals 14 residues. The CDR3 DNA sequence: TGTGCCAGTAGTATGCTTGGCTGGCAAACTGAAGCTTTCTTT. As protein: CASSMLGWQTEAFF. The full variable domain, completed using reference TRBV19 and TRBJ1-1, is DGGITQSPKYLFRKEGQNVTLSCEQNLNHDAMYWYRQDPGQGLRLIYYSQIVNDFQKGDIAEGYSVSREKKESFPLTVTSAQKNPTAFYLCASSMLGWQTEAFFGQGTRLTVV.

To note about this clone: Because it lacks the conserved phenylalanine or tryptophan at the end, this CDR3 is likely a read error. It is unclear where the CDR3 begins or ends on the DNA, so no DNA is shown, and the CDR3 is as TCRdb lists it. The chain is built from TRBV4-2 and TRBJ2-7; the DNA was not compared with TRBD1, the D call given in the table. Including both end residues, the CDR3 is 13 amino acids long. CDR1 and CDR2 from the germline V gene are LGHNA and YNFKEQ. The CDR3 loop is CASSQEGQKGKYL.

A few counts support this clone. The CDR3 DNA follows: TGTGCCAGCAAAGAGGGACAGCCTAATCAGCCCCAGCATTTT. This sequence encodes CASKEGQPNQPQHF. The chain couples TRBV2 to TRBJ1-5; 7 nucleotides line up with TRBD1. The CDR3 has 14 amino acids. CDR1 is SNHLY and CDR2 is FYNNEI in the germline V gene. The J segment lost 4 bases and the V segment lost 7 bases, leaving 7 bases of the junction unmatched.

The CDR3 coding sequence is TGTGCCAGCTCACCACGGACAGGGGGATTTGATCAGCCCCAGCATTTT. This translates into CASSPRTGGFDQPQHF. This chain joins TRBV18 and TRBJ1-5; 10 bases fit TRBD1. V was pared by 1 base and J by 5 bases, with 5 bases of the junction left unmatched. This CDR3 contains 16 residues. Germline CDR1 is KGHSH and CDR2 is LQKENI.

This clone has just a few counts. The genes are TRBV15 and TRBJ2-5, with D possibly matching TRBD2 (7 bases). V was clipped by 1 base and J by 9 bases, with 12 bases between them. Germline V gene lookup returns CDR1 LNHNV and CDR2 YYDKDF (reference sequence). CDR3 size: 13 residues. CDR3 coding DNA: TGTGCCACCAGCAGAGGAAGGGAGGGGGCCCAGTACTTC. It codes for CATSRGREGAQYF. Full variable domain (missing parts from reference TRBV15 and TRBJ2-5): DAMVIQNPRYQVTQFGKPVTLSCSQTLNHNVMYWYQQKSSQAPKLLFHYYDKDFNNEADTPDNFQSRRPNTSFCFLDIRSPGLGDTAMYLCATSRGREGAQYFGPGTRLLVL.

This chain connects TRBV2 to TRBJ2-5, with a tentative D call TRBD2 (5 bases). Germline values: CDR1 SNHLY, CDR2 FYNNEI. This CDR3 has 13 residues. V lost 4 bases and J lost 5, with 11 bases in between. The CDR3 DNA follows: TGTGCCAGCAGTGGTTCTAGCAAGGAGACCCAGTACTTC. Protein: CASSGSSKETQYF.